This entry lists 21 T cell receptor beta chains sequenced from one sample in a study of blood T cells in healthy people across ages. Sample-barcoded 5' priming and a J-beta primer mix drove a second PCR of roughly 6 to 12 cycles. A single record per CDR3 protein comes from TCRdb applying MiXCR to the 5' RACE reads. The sample lists 1.5 million to 1.9 million distinct CDR3 sequences, less than 45% seen once, with more than 4% in the top ten. The sequenced sample consisted of blood. These receptors all stem from a woman younger than 30 in good health.

Many counts were recorded for this clonotype. An end of the junction differs from the germline gene, which may be a read error. The genes are TRBV27 and TRBJ2-5, with 10 bases identical to TRBD2. CDR3 length equals 14 residues. Germline assignment: CDR1 MNHEY and CDR2 SMNVEV (reference sequence). The CDR3 region is CASSPRLAGETQYF. The CDR3 DNA reads as TGTGCTAGCAGCCCCCGACTAGCGGGTGAGACCCAGTACTTC.

This clonotype was detected a few times. V is TRBV28 and J is TRBJ2-1; 11 bases line up with TRBD2. The CDR3 loop spans 18 amino acids. The V gene end was trimmed by 3 bases and the J gene end by 0 bases; junction bases not matched to a gene: 7. Per germline, CDR1 MDHEN and CDR2 SYDVKM. CDR3 DNA sequence: TGTGCCAGCAGTTTCGCCCGGGGGACTAGCGGCTCCTACAATGAGCAGTTCTTC. Translation: CASSFARGTSGSYNEQFF.

V usage is TRBV7-2 and J usage is TRBJ1-2; 8 bases are shared with TRBD1. The CDR3 length is 14 residues. V shed 4 bases and J 8 bases; nucleotides not matched to a gene: 9. Germline loops: CDR1 SGHTA, CDR2 FQGNSA. CDR3 region: CASSSTGVAGGYTF. The CDR3 DNA is TGTGCCAGCAGCTCGACAGGGGTGGCGGGCGGCTACACCTTC.

The rearrangement joins TRBV12-3 or TRBV12-4 to TRBJ2-3; a possible D gene is TRBD2 (6 bases). With 6 bases removed from V and 1 base from J, the gap between germline ends came to 17 bases. This CDR3 has 16 amino acids. CDR3: CASSPRGRLGTDTQYF. The CDR3 coding sequence is TGTGCCAGCAGCCCGAGAGGGAGGCTCGGCACAGATACGCAGTATTTT.

V is TRBV2 and J is TRBJ2-2; possible D gene TRBD1, 6 bases. Germline lookup yields CDR1 SNHLY and CDR2 FYNNEI. Trimming cost V 7 bases and J 5 bases, with 14 bases left between them. This CDR3 spans 14 amino acids. CDR3 nucleotide sequence: TGTGCCAGCACGTCGGCAGGGGTTACCGGGGAGCTGTTTTTT. It is translated as CASTSAGVTGELFF.

The gene calls are TRBV9 and TRBJ2-5; 7 bases are a match to TRBD2. Per germline, CDR1 SGDLS and CDR2 YYNGEE. The CDR3 length is 15 residues. Trimming took 4 bases from V and 11 from J; bases not matched to a gene: 17. The CDR3 sequence: CASSFSGSISNEQYF. DNA of the CDR3: TGTGCCAGCAGCTTTAGCGGGTCTATCTCCAATGAGCAGTACTTC.

This clonotype was detected only a few times. This sequence joins TRBV6-6 and TRBJ1-2; D remains ambiguous. Germline CDR1 reads MNHNY; CDR2 reads SVGAGI (reference sequence). This CDR3 has 13 amino acids. Trimming shortened V by 2 bases and J by 3 bases, and 7 bases separated the two germline ends. The CDR3 DNA is TGTGCCAGCAGTTACGAGTCAGACTATGGCTACACCTTC. It is translated as CASSYESDYGYTF.

CDR3 sequence: CASSFNLRSSYNEQFF. The CDR3 coding sequence is TGTGCCAGCAGCTTTAACCTGAGGAGCTCCTACAATGAGCAGTTCTTC. The V and J genes are TRBV7-8 and TRBJ2-1; D gene unclear. Trimming took off 3 bases at V and 0 bases at J, with 12 bases between the two ends. CDR1 is SGHVS, CDR2 FQNEAQ, per germline. CDR3 length equals 16 residues.

The chain uses TRBV29-1 and TRBJ1-1; D is uncertain. Germline V lookup: CDR1 SQVTM, CDR2 ANQGSEA. The CDR3 runs to 14 residues. Trimming stripped 6 bases from V and 1 base from J, with 15 bases between. CDR3 sequence reads: CSVMGRRENTEAFF. The CDR3 DNA sequence: TGCAGCGTGATGGGGAGACGGGAGAACACTGAAGCTTTCTTT.

This chain links TRBV20-1 with TRBJ2-7; no definite D call. Germline assignment: CDR1 DFQATT and CDR2 SNEGSKA (reference sequence). With 5 bases removed from V and 1 base from J, the gap between germline ends came to 9 bases. There are 12 residues in the CDR3. Here the CDR3 reads CSALGSSYEQYF. The CDR3 DNA is TGCAGTGCTTTAGGCAGTTCCTACGAGCAGTACTTC.

This clonotype occurred a few times. The genes are TRBV24-1 and TRBJ2-1; 11 bases align to TRBD2. The germline V gene encodes CDR1 KGHDR and CDR2 SFDVKD. The V gene end was trimmed by 3 bases and the J gene end by 5 bases; junction bases not matched to a gene: 8. The CDR3 is 17 amino acids. Here the CDR3 DNA reads TGTGCCACCAGTGATGCCGGGACTAGCGGAAGGAACAATGAGCAGTTCTTC. Amino acid sequence: CATSDAGTSGRNNEQFF.

The chain recombines TRBV18 with TRBJ1-3, with D uncertain. CDR3 length: 15 amino acids. Germline V gives CDR1 KGHSH, CDR2 LQKENI. The V gene lost 4 bases and the J gene lost 0 bases, with 10 bases spanning the gap. In DNA form, the CDR3 reads TGTGCCAGCTCACAAGGACCGTTCTCTGGAAACACCATATATTTT. It encodes CASSQGPFSGNTIYF.

V is TRBV6-6 and J is TRBJ2-1, with D maybe TRBD1 (6 bases). The J call may be incorrect, as the DNA end agrees better with TRBJ2-7. This CDR3 is built from 16 residues. From germline, CDR1 is MNHNY and CDR2 SVGAGI (reference sequence). CDR3 nucleotide sequence: TGTGCCAGCAGTACCACCAGGGGATTATCCTACAATGAGCAGTACTTC. This sequence encodes CASSTTRGLSYNEQYF.

The J gene is TRBJ1-2, the V gene TRBV4-3; D is undetermined. CDR3 size: 15 residues. Germline loops: CDR1 LGHNA, CDR2 YSLEER. The V gene lost 2 bases and the J gene lost 2 bases, with 12 bases spanning the gap. The CDR3, as DNA: TGCGCCAGCAGCCAAAACCCGGGAGGAAACTATGGCTACACCTTC. Protein product: CASSQNPGGNYGYTF.

This clonotype has only a few counts. The J gene is TRBJ1-1, the V gene TRBV5-1; a possible D gene is TRBD1 (5 bases). The length of the CDR3 is 15 residues. V lost 2 bases and J lost 6, with 17 bases in between. CDR1 SGHRS and CDR2 YFSETQ come from the germline V gene. CDR3 nucleotide sequence: TGCGCCAGCAGCTTTACAGGCCAAGGGATCGCTGAAGCTTTCTTT. Its translation: CASSFTGQGIAEAFF. The full variable domain, in which reference TRBV5-1 and TRBJ1-1 provide the parts outside the CDR3, is KAGVTQTPRYLIKTRGQQVTLSCSPISGHRSVSWYQQTPGQGLQFLFEYFSETQRNKGNFPGRFSGRQFSNSRSEMNVSTLELGDSALYLCASSFTGQGIAEAFFGQGTRLTVV.

The chain links TRBV6-2 or TRBV6-3 to TRBJ2-1; D might be TRBD1 (6 bases). Germline V gene data show CDR1 as MNHEY and CDR2 as SVGEGT. V lost 7 bases, J lost 10 bases, and 20 bases lay in between. The CDR3 covers 14 residues. Here the CDR3 DNA reads TGTGCCAGCATTGACCCTCGGACAGACTACGAGCAGTTCTTC. Amino acid sequence: CASIDPRTDYEQFF.

The chain carries TRBV27 and TRBJ2-7; no reliable D call. The V end lost 0 bases, the J end lost 5 bases, and 8 bases lay between the germline ends. Germline V lookup: CDR1 MNHEY, CDR2 SMNVEV (reference sequence). This CDR3 spans 13 amino acids. The CDR3, as DNA: TGTGCCAGCAGTTTATCCACATGGGACGAGCAGTACTTC. Amino acid sequence: CASSLSTWDEQYF.

This chain connects TRBV12-3 or TRBV12-4 to TRBJ2-5, with D perhaps matching TRBD2 (5 bases). V was shortened by 3 bases and J by 11 bases, with 10 bases between the two germline ends. This CDR3 region has 11 residues. In DNA, the CDR3 is TGTGCCAGCAGTTTGGGAGCTCAGCAGTACTTC. Its protein is CASSLGAQQYF.

This chain connects TRBV28 to TRBJ1-2; 8 positions agree with TRBD1. CDR1 is MDHEN, CDR2 SYDVKM, per germline. With V trimmed by 6 bases and J by 7 bases, 13 bases remained unmatched. The CDR3 has 15 residues. CDR3 in DNA: TGTGCCAGCAGGTCTAGACAGGGGTGGTTCTCTGGCTACACCTTC. It encodes CASRSRQGWFSGYTF.

V gene TRBV5-1 combines with J gene TRBJ2-6, with D perhaps being TRBD1 or TRBD2 (5 bases each). The V gene's germline CDR1 is SGHRS and CDR2 YFSETQ. This CDR3 has 17 amino acids. Trimming cost V 0 bases and J 0 bases, with 10 bases left between them. This CDR3 is CASSLAPGTSGANVLTF. Here the CDR3 DNA reads TGCGCCAGCAGCTTGGCCCCAGGGACCTCTGGGGCCAACGTCCTGACTTTC.

This sequence joins TRBV28 and TRBJ2-5, with 7 bases matching TRBD2. The J call is in doubt because the DNA end fits TRBJ2-7 better. The CDR3 has 14 amino acids. The germline gives CDR1 MDHEN, CDR2 SYDVKM. CDR3 nucleotides: TGTGCCAGCAGTTTCCGCGGGAGCCCTTCCGAGCAGTACTTC. Protein sequence: CASSFRGSPSEQYF.